One TCR beta chain is described in this entry. Its target is unknown. These data come from a study of CD8 T cells in ankylosing spondylitis. Whole-study findings and limits: Typical of ankylosing spondylitis blood, it appeared, was a TCR beta motif of several highly homologous variants. Disease-associated clones were reportedly significantly overrepresented in matched ankylosing spondylitis synovial fluid. CD8+ cells made up the disease-linked clones, which were relatively rare in peripheral blood.

The CDR3 contains 15 residues. Germline V lookup: CDR1 SGHVS, CDR2 FQNEAQ. With 0 bases clipped from V and 5 bases from J, the junction kept 7 bases outside the gene matches. With molecular barcodes, quantitative 5'-RACE was used to make the TCR beta libraries. From the 5' RACE reads, TCRdb called clonotypes with MiXCR, one entry per CDR3 protein. This table holds some 140,000 distinct CDR3 sequences, roughly 18% found once. The chain is built from TRBV7-8 and TRBJ2-7; 7 bases fit TRBD2. This receptor was identified in a male donor with ankylosing spondylitis. The sequenced sample was blood, either unsorted or a sorted T cell fraction (not recorded which). The CDR3 nucleotides read TGTGCCAGCAGCTTAGCACCAGCGGGATCCCACGAGCAGTACTTC. Its translation: CASSLAPAGSHEQYF.